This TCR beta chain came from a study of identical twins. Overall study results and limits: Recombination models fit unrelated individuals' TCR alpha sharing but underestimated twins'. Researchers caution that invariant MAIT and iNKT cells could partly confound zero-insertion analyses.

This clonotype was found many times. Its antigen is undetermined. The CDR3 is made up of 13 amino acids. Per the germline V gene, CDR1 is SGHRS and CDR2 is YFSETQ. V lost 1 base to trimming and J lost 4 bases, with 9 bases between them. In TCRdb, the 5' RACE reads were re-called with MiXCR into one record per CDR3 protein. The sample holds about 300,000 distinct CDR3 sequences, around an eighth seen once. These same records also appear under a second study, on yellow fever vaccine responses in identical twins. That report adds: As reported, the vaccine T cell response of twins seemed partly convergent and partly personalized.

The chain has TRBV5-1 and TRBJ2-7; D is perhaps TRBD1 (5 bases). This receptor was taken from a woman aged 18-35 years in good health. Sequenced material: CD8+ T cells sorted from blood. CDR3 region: CASSLTPGYEQYV. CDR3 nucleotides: TGCGCCAGCAGCTTGACACCAGGGTACGAGCAGTACGTC.